This entry lists 27 T cell receptor beta chains sequenced from one sample in a study of quantifying T cell responses using KT2 cells. About the research overall: TCR alpha and beta constant-region primers primed reverse transcription of RNA.

A single-stranded UMI oligo with SP2 sequence was ligated to cDNA 3' ends. The first PCR ran 3 to 5 cycles with an equimolar RC1.1 and RC1.2 beta primer mix. MiXCR was run by TCRdb on the UMI-ligation and nested PCR reads, yielding one entry per CDR3 protein. The repertoire has 42,000 or so distinct CDR3 sequences, over 15% of them found once; the top ten carry around two fifths. Sequenced input: PBMCs spiked with cells of the T cell clone KT2. The receptors were sampled from a human donor.

The chain carries TRBV18 and TRBJ2-3; D gene ambiguous. Trimming cost V 3 bases and J 5 bases, with 12 bases left between them. CDR1 KGHSH and CDR2 LQKENI come from the germline V gene. This CDR3 is built from 14 residues. Here the CDR3 reads CASSPREYRDTQYF. The CDR3 bases are TGTGCCAGCTCACCGCGAGAGTACAGAGATACGCAGTATTTT. Looking up the rest from reference TRBV18 and TRBJ2-3 gives the full variable domain: NAGVMQNPRHLVRRRGQEARLRCSPMKGHSHVYWYRQLPEEGLKFMVYLQKENIIDESGMPKERFSAEFPKEGPSILRIQQVVRGDSAAYFCASSPREYRDTQYFGPGTRLTVL.

The sample holds many counts of this clonotype. The V call is TRBV29-1, the J call TRBJ2-4; D unresolved. Trimming took 6 bases from V and 2 from J, leaving 2 bases between them. The V gene's germline CDR1 is SQVTM and CDR2 ANQGSEA. This CDR3 comprises 10 residues. The CDR3 protein is CSVPKNIQYF. The CDR3 coding sequence is TGCAGCGTGCCCAAAAACATTCAGTACTTC.

The V and J genes are TRBV6-6 and TRBJ1-6; perhaps TRBD1 as D (5 bases). CDR3 length: 13 residues. Looked up from germline, CDR1 is MNHNY and CDR2 is SVGAGI (reference sequence). V was cut by 8 bases and J by 8 bases, with 13 bases left in between. CDR3 nucleotide sequence: TGTGCCAGCTACGGCAGGGTGGATTCACCCCTCCACTTT. Encoded protein: CASYGRVDSPLHF.

This clonotype showed up just a few times. The chain couples TRBV20-1 to TRBJ2-7; D may be TRBD1 (6 bases). The CDR3 has 13 residues. Trimming cost V 7 bases and J 2 bases, with 15 bases left between them. The germline V gene has CDR1 DFQATT and CDR2 SNEGSKA (reference sequence). Here the CDR3 DNA reads TGCAGTGGACTCCAGGACAGAGCCTACGAGCAGTACTTC. Protein sequence: CSGLQDRAYEQYF.

The V gene is TRBV29-1, the J gene TRBJ1-2; D not certain. CDR1 and CDR2 (germline): SQVTM, ANQGSEA. The CDR3 extends over 16 amino acids. With 7 bases removed from V and 5 bases from J, the gap between germline ends came to 26 bases. CDR3 amino acids: CSGRPIIADGNYGYTF. CDR3 coding DNA: TGCAGCGGCAGACCGATCATCGCGGATGGCAATTATGGCTACACCTTC.

The table lists this clonotype with a few counts. V and J are TRBV29-1 and TRBJ2-5; 8 bases agree with TRBD2. This CDR3 spans 13 amino acids. The V gene's germline CDR1 is SQVTM and CDR2 ANQGSEA. V dropped 7 bases and J dropped 3; count of bases not matched to a gene: 7. The CDR3 region is CSARGGTEETQYF. CDR3 nucleotide sequence: TGCAGCGCCCGGGGGGGAACAGAAGAGACCCAGTACTTC.

Note on this clonotype: It may be a read error: a sequence one base away is much more abundant. V gene TRBV19 combines with J gene TRBJ2-1; TRBD2 matches at 8 bases. The J segment lost 9 bases and the V segment lost 4 bases, leaving 11 bases of the junction unmatched. The CDR3 is made up of 15 amino acids. Per the germline V gene, CDR1 is LNHDA and CDR2 is SQIVND (reference sequence). CDR3 protein: CASSKGPGGAGEQFF. In DNA form, the CDR3 reads TGTGCCAGTAGTAAGGGTCCCGGGGGGGCCGGTGAGCAGTTCTTC.

This clonotype came up many times. CDR3 in amino acids: CASRDSGGYNEQFF. For the CDR3, the DNA is TGCGCCAGCAGGGACTCGGGGGGTTACAATGAGCAGTTCTTC. The J gene is TRBJ2-1, the V gene TRBV5-1; 7 bases agree with TRBD2. The germline V gene encodes CDR1 SGHRS and CDR2 YFSETQ. V lost 5 bases, J lost 4 bases, and 6 bases stayed unmatched. This CDR3 spans 14 amino acids.

This clonotype was detected ten times or more. The chain joins TRBV14 to TRBJ2-7, with TRBD1 matching over 11 bases. Germline lookup yields CDR1 SGHDN and CDR2 FVKESK. CDR3 length: 14 amino acids. V was pared by 5 bases and J by 3 bases, with 3 bases of the junction left unmatched. The CDR3 bases are TGTGCCAGCAGCTACGGGACAGGGGGCTACGAGCAGTACTTC. It encodes CASSYGTGGYEQYF.

The chain carries TRBV5-1 and TRBJ2-1; D is unresolved. CDR1 is SGHRS and CDR2 is YFSETQ in the germline V gene. V was shortened by 0 bases and J by 11 bases, with 12 bases between the two germline ends. This CDR3 is 13 amino acids long. CDR3 sequence reads: CASSLVGSKKQFF. CDR3 DNA sequence: TGCGCCAGCAGCTTGGTTGGGTCAAAAAAGCAGTTCTTC.

This clonotype has more than one count but fewer than ten. The chain has TRBV5-1 and TRBJ1-1; D is ambiguous. CDR3 size: 11 residues. Germline V gene data show CDR1 as SGHRS and CDR2 as YFSETQ. V lost 6 bases, J lost 1 base, and 4 bases lay in between. The CDR3 loop is CASKRNTEAFF. The DNA of the CDR3 is TGCGCCAGCAAGAGGAACACTGAAGCTTTCTTT. Full variable domain (remainder filled in from reference TRBV5-1 and TRBJ1-1): KAGVTQTPRYLIKTRGQQVTLSCSPISGHRSVSWYQQTPGQGLQFLFEYFSETQRNKGNFPGRFSGRQFSNSRSEMNVSTLELGDSALYLCASKRNTEAFFGQGTRLTVV.

This clonotype was counted only a few times. The chain uses TRBV20-1 and TRBJ2-3; TRBD2 matches 9 bases. The CDR3 is made up of 15 amino acids. Germline CDR1 reads DFQATT; CDR2 reads SNEGSKA (reference sequence). V was clipped by 3 bases and J by 4 bases; unmatched bases: 8. CDR3 DNA sequence: TGCAGTGCTAGGGGCCTAGCGGGGCGAGCAGATACGCAGTATTTT. Protein product: CSARGLAGRADTQYF.

This clonotype was seen a few times. The CDR3 is CASSNNPGQGREDTQYF. In nucleotides, the CDR3 is TGTGCCAGCAGCAATAATCCGGGACAGGGGAGGGAAGATACGCAGTATTTT. The genes are TRBV27 and TRBJ2-3; 10 bases are a match to TRBD1. Unmatched junction bases numbered 14, after V lost 6 bases and J lost 5 bases. There are 17 residues in the CDR3. Germline CDR1 is MNHEY and CDR2 is SMNVEV (reference sequence).

This clonotype was seen a few times. The chain combines TRBV9 with TRBJ2-5; D is ambiguous. Looked up from germline, CDR1 is SGDLS and CDR2 is YYNGEE. CDR3 length: 15 amino acids. The V and J ends lost 4 bases and 5 bases respectively, with 18 bases between them. The chain's CDR3 is CASSSTGTPWETQYF. Written as DNA, the CDR3 is TGTGCCAGCAGCTCGACGGGCACTCCTTGGGAGACCCAGTACTTC.

This sequence joins TRBV10-1 and TRBJ2-2, with 9 bases matching TRBD2. The CDR3 has 15 amino acids. The germline V gene encodes CDR1 WNHNN and CDR2 SYGVQD (reference sequence). Losses at the gene ends were 5 bases for V and 4 bases for J; bases not matched to a gene: 5. The CDR3 coding sequence is TGCGCCAGCAGTCCTGAGCGGGAGGTCACCGGGGAGCTGTTTTTT. Protein: CASSPEREVTGELFF.

The chain combines TRBV6-7 with TRBJ2-7; the match to TRBD2 covers 8 bases. TRBV6-7 has ORF status, its function being uncertain. This CDR3 region has 15 residues. Trimming removed 5 bases from V and 1 base from J; junction bases left unmatched: 7. CDR3 loop: CASSTLAARSYEQYF. The CDR3 nucleotides are TGTGCCAGCAGTACACTAGCGGCGAGATCCTACGAGCAGTACTTC.

The V gene is TRBV6-1, the J gene TRBJ2-7; a weak D match, TRBD2 (5 bases). Germline V lookup: CDR1 MNHNS, CDR2 SASEGT. The length of the CDR3 is 16 residues. Between the trimmed V and J ends, which lost 2 bases and 1 base, there was a span of 15 bases. The chain's CDR3 is CASSETGWAPSYEQYF. The DNA of the CDR3 is TGTGCCAGCAGTGAAACGGGGTGGGCTCCGTCCTACGAGCAGTACTTC.

DNA for the CDR3: TGTGCCACCAGCAGAGAGGCAGAAATCCATGGCTACACCTTC. It translates to CATSREAEIHGYTF. This rearrangement joins TRBV15 to TRBJ1-2, with D unresolved. Germline CDR1 and CDR2: LNHNV and YYDKDF (reference sequence). CDR3 length equals 14 residues. The V gene lost 0 bases and the J gene lost 6 bases, with 11 bases spanning the gap. The whole variable domain, filled in from reference TRBV15 and TRBJ1-2, reads DAMVIQNPRYQVTQFGKPVTLSCSQTLNHNVMYWYQQKSSQAPKLLFHYYDKDFNNEADTPDNFQSRRPNTSFCFLDIRSPGLGDTAMYLCATSREAEIHGYTFGSGTRLTVV.

The V call is TRBV6-1, the J call TRBJ1-4, with 8 nucleotides matching TRBD1. V shed 6 bases and J 5 bases; nucleotides not matched to a gene: 5. CDR1 MNHNS and CDR2 SASEGT come from the germline V gene. The CDR3 covers 14 residues. DNA of the CDR3: TGTGCCAGCAGCAGACAGGGGTCCAATGAAAAACTGTTTTTT. It translates to CASSRQGSNEKLFF.

J is TRBJ2-7 and V is TRBV5-1, with 8 bases fitting TRBD2. The CDR3 contains 15 residues. Germline loops: CDR1 SGHRS, CDR2 YFSETQ. V was pared by 5 bases and J by 9 bases, with 16 bases of the junction left unmatched. This CDR3 is CASRGDSLAVDGQYF. CDR3 nucleotides: TGCGCCAGCAGAGGGGATTCACTAGCGGTCGACGGGCAGTACTTC.

The chain carries TRBV7-2 and TRBJ1-2, with a tentative D call TRBD1 (6 bases). Germline V gene sequence: CDR1 SGHTA, CDR2 FQGNSA. The CDR3 loop spans 18 amino acids. The V end lost 0 bases, the J end lost 5 bases, and 22 bases lay between the germline ends. The CDR3 region has the DNA TGTGCCAGCAGCTTAGCGCAAGGGGGAGCGGGGTTCGGGTATGGCTACACCTTC. Its protein product is CASSLAQGGAGFGYGYTF.

V is TRBV12-3 or TRBV12-4 and J is TRBJ2-7; D ambiguous. Trimming removed 3 bases from V and 0 bases from J, with 18 bases in between. The CDR3 covers 17 residues. The DNA for the CDR3 is TGTGCCAGCAGTTTCATCGCCAGCTTTGAGAGCTCCTACGAGCAGTACTTC. Amino acid sequence: CASSFIASFESSYEQYF.

The CDR3: CASSPDRGNEKLFF. CDR3 sequence (DNA): TGTGCCAGCAGCCCCGACAGGGGTAATGAAAAACTGTTTTTT. The chain carries TRBV27 and TRBJ1-4; 8 bases line up with TRBD1. Looked up from germline, CDR1 is MNHEY and CDR2 is SMNVEV (reference sequence). J lost 4 bases, V lost 6 bases, and 4 bases had no gene match. The CDR3 is 14 amino acids.

This clonotype was detected ten times or more. The gene calls are TRBV29-1 and TRBJ1-4, with unresolved D. The CDR3 runs 17 residues. The V and J ends lost 5 bases and 0 bases respectively, with 19 bases between them. Germline assignment: CDR1 SQVTM and CDR2 ANQGSEA. The CDR3 loop is CSVPKTQQLATNEKLFF. CDR3 coding DNA: TGCAGCGTTCCGAAGACCCAGCAACTGGCAACTAATGAAAAACTGTTTTTT. The whole variable domain, remainder taken from reference TRBV29-1 and TRBJ1-4, is SAVISQKPSRDICQRGTSLTIQCQVDSQVTMMFWYRQQPGQSLTLIATANQGSEATYESGFVIDKFPISRPNLTFSTLTVSNMSPEDSSIYLCSVPKTQQLATNEKLFFGSGTQLSVL.

This clonotype was observed a few times. J is TRBJ2-5 and V is TRBV7-2; TRBD1 aligns across 9 bases. Germline V gene sequence: CDR1 SGHTA, CDR2 FQGNSA. The ends lost 7 bases at V and 4 bases at J; junction bases unmatched: 10. This CDR3 spans 15 amino acids. The CDR3 DNA reads TGTGCCAGCACCTACGCCGGGACAGGGTCAGAGACCCAGTACTTC. Amino acid sequence: CASTYAGTGSETQYF.

The chain combines TRBV14 with TRBJ2-5; TRBD2 matches 11 bases. The length of the CDR3 is 18 residues. CDR1 and CDR2 (germline): SGHDN, FVKESK. After removal of 1 base from V and 4 bases from J, the junction contained 11 bases not matched to a gene. CDR3: CASSQGNVAGGPRETQYF. DNA for the CDR3: TGTGCCAGCAGCCAAGGGAATGTAGCGGGGGGGCCCCGAGAGACCCAGTACTTC.

This clonotype was observed a handful of times. The chain recombines TRBV7-3 with TRBJ2-2; D unclear. CDR3 length equals 17 residues. Trimming took off 5 bases at V and 1 base at J, with 17 bases between the two ends. Germline CDR1 and CDR2: SGHTA and FQGTGA. CDR3 sequence: CASSRTAALGNTGELFF. CDR3 nucleotide sequence: TGTGCCAGCAGCCGGACCGCCGCCCTCGGGAACACCGGGGAGCTGTTTTTT.